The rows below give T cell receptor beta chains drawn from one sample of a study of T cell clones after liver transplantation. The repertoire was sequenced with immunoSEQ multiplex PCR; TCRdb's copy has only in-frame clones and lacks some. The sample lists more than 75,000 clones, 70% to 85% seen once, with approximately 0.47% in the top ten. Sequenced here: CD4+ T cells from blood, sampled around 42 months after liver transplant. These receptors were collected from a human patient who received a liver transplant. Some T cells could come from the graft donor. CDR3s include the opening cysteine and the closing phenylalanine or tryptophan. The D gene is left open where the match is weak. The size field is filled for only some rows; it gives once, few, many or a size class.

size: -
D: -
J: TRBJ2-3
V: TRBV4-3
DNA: TGCGCCAGCAGCCAAGATATTGGCAGATCCCTACAAGATACGCAGTATTTT
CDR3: CASSQDIGRSLQDTQYF

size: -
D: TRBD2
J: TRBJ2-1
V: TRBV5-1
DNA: TGCGCCAGCAGCCTGACTAGCGGGAGTAATGAGCAGTTCTTC
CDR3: CASSLTSGSNEQFF

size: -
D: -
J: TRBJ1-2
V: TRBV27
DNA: TGTGCCAGCAGTTTATCGGGACGAAGTATGGAAGTCGGCTACACCTTC
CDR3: CASSLSGRSMEVGYTF

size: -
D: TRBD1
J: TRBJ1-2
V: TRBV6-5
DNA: TGTGCCAGCAGGGGGCCCCACAGGGGGGGCTATGGCTACACCTTC
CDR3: CASRGPHRGGYGYTF

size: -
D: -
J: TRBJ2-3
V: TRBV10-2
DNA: TGCGCCGTTATACACAGGCAGTTCACAGATACGCAGTATTTT
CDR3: CAVIHRQFTDTQYF

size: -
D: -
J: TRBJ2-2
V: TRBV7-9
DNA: TGTGCCAGCATCATTAATTATTCCGGGGAGCTGTTTTTT
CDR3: CASIINYSGELFF

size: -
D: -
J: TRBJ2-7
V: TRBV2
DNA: TGTGCCAGCAGTGAAAGATACGAGCAGTACTTC
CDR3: CASSERYEQYF

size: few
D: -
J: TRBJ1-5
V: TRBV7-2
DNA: TGTGCCAGCAGCTCCCCGGGGGTCGGAGACAATCAGCCCCAGCATTTT
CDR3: CASSSPGVGDNQPQHF

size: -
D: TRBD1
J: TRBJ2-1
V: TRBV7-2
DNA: TGTGCCAGCACCGAATCGGGGACAGGAGCCTACAATGAGCAGTTCTTC
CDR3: CASTESGTGAYNEQFF

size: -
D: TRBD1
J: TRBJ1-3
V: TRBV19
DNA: TGTGCCAGTCAAAGGGGGCTACCCAGCTCTGGAAACACCATATATTTT
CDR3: CASQRGLPSSGNTIYF

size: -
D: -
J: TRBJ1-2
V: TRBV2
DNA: TGTGCCAGCAGTTACCTAAGACGGGACTCTACCGGCTATGGCTACACCTTC
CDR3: CASSYLRRDSTGYGYTF

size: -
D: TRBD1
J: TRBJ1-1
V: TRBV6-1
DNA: TGTGCCAGTAGACAGGGGGGGAACACTGAAGCTTTCTTT
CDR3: CASRQGGNTEAFF

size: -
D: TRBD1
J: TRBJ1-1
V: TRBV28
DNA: TGTGCCAGCAGCCCAGGGGGAGAAAGGGGGAGCACTGAAGCTTTCTTT
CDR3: CASSPGGERGSTEAFF

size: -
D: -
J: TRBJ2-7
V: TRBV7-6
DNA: TGTGCCAGCAGCTCTGGACAGTTGAGCTCCTACGAGCAGTACTTC
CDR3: CASSSGQLSSYEQYF

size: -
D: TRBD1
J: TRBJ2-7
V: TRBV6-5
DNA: TGTGCCAGCGGACAGGGGTTGACCTACGAGCAGTACTTC
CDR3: CASGQGLTYEQYF

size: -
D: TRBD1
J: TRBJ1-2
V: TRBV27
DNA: TGTGCCAGCAGTTTAAGTGGACAGGTGGGGCCGTACTATGGCTACACCTTC
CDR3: CASSLSGQVGPYYGYTF

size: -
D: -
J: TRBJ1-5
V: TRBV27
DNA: TGTGCCAGCAGTCCCGGGGGGGGGATGTCGGGCAATCAGCCCCAGCATTTT
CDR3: CASSPGGGMSGNQPQHF

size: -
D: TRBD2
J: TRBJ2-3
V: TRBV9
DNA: TGTGCCAGCAGCGTAGGAGAGCGGGAAAGCACAGATACGCAGTATTTT
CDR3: CASSVGERESTDTQYF

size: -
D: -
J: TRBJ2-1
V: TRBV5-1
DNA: TGCGCCAGCAGCTTGGGGGACTTATCGGTGAATGAGCAGTTCTTC
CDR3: CASSLGDLSVNEQFF

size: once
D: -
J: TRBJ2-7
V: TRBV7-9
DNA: TGTGCCAGCAGCTCCGGTAGGATCTACGAGCAGTACTTC
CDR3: CASSSGRIYEQYF

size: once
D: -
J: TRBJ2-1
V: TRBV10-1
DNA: TGCGCCAGCAGTGAGGACCCAGGCGATGAGCAGTTCTTC
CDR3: CASSEDPGDEQFF

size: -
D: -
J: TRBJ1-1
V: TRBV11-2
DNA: TGTGCCAGCAGCTTAAAAAGAAACACTGAAGCTTTCTTT
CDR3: CASSLKRNTEAFF

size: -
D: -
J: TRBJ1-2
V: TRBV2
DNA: TGTGCCAGCAAGGACGGGACAACTGGCTACACCTTC
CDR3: CASKDGTTGYTF

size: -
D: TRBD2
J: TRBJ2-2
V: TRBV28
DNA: TGTGCCAGCAGTTTGGGGAGGGGTGCTCGGGAGCTGTTTTTT
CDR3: CASSLGRGARELFF

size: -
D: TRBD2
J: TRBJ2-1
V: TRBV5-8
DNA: TGTGCCAGCAGCATTAGCGGGCTCTACAATGAGCAGTTCTTC
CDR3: CASSISGLYNEQFF

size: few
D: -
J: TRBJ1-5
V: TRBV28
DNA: TGTGCCAGCAGTCCTTCCGGGTATGGGGTCAATCAGCCCCAGCATTTT
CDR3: CASSPSGYGVNQPQHF

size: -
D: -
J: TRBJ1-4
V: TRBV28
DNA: TGTGCCAGCAGTAAACGAACTTACCGGGCAGACTTT
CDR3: CASSKRTYRADF

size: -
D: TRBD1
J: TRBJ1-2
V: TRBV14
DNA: TGTGCCAGCAGCCAAGATCCAGGGGGTTATGGCTACACCTTC
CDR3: CASSQDPGGYGYTF

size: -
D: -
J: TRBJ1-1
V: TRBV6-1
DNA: TGTGCCAGCAGTGACGGGGGGCGCAGGAGCACTGAAGCTTTCTTT
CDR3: CASSDGGRRSTEAFF

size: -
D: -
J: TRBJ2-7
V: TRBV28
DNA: TGTGCCAGCAGTTTACAGGGAGGAACTGAAAAGCAGTACTTC
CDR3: CASSLQGGTEKQYF

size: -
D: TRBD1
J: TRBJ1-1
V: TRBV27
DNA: TGTGCCAGCAGAAGCTTCGGGACAGCTAACACTGAAGCTTTCTTT
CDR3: CASRSFGTANTEAFF

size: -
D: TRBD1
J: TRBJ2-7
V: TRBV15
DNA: TGTGCCACCAGCAGGGGGACAGGGGGCTACGAGCAGTACTTC
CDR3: CATSRGTGGYEQYF

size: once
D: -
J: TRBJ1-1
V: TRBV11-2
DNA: TGTGCCAGCAGCTTAATCCAGAACACTGAAGCTTTCTTT
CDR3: CASSLIQNTEAFF

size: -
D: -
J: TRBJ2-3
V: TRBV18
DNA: TGTGCCAGCTCACAAGGCGGGCCCCTAATGGAAGATACGCAGTATTTT
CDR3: CASSQGGPLMEDTQYF

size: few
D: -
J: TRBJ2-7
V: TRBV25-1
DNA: TGTGCCAGCAGTCGAGGGACTCTCTACGAGCAGTACTTC
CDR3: CASSRGTLYEQYF

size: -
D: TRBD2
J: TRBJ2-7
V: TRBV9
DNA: TGTGCCAGCAGCGTAGGGGGAGGGCCTACCTACGAGCAGTACTTC
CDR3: CASSVGGGPTYEQYF

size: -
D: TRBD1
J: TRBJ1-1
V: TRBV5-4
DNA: TGTGCCAGCAAGGGACAGGGGGGGATGAACACTGAAGCTTTCTTT
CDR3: CASKGQGGMNTEAFF

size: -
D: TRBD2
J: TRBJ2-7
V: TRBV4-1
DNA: TGCGCCAGCAGCCAAGGGGAAGCGGGATCTATCTACGAGCAGTACTTC
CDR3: CASSQGEAGSIYEQYF

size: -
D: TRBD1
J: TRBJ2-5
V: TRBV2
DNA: TGTGCCAGCAGACAGATGACGGGACAGCAAGAGACCCAGTACTTC
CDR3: CASRQMTGQQETQYF

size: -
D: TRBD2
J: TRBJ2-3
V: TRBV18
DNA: TGTGCCAGCTCACCGAGGCGGGGGGGAAGCACAGATACGCAGTATTTT
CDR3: CASSPRRGGSTDTQYF

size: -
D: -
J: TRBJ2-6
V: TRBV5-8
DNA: TGTGCCAGCTTTTCTGGCTCTGGGGCCAACGTCCTGACTTTC
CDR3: CASFSGSGANVLTF